The 4 T cell receptor beta chains given below trace back to one sample, sequenced in a study of blood T cell repertoires in COVID-19. The repertoire was sequenced with immunoSEQ multiplex PCR; TCRdb's copy has only in-frame clones and lacks some. The sample has some 490,000 clones, 80% to 90% seen once. The material sequenced was PBMCs or T cells enriched from blood (not recorded which). The receptors stem from a woman between 55 and 75 years old who had recovered from COVID-19.

This rearrangement joins TRBV9 to TRBJ2-7; D might be TRBD1 (5 bases). The CDR3 totals 15 residues. Trimming shortened V by 0 bases and J by 0 bases, and 10 bases separated the two germline ends. Germline values: CDR1 SGDLS, CDR2 YYNGEE. CDR3 bases: TGTGCCAGCAGCGTAGGGGGCAGGAGCTCCTACGAGCAGTACTTC. Its protein is CASSVGGRSSYEQYF.

The rearrangement uses TRBV10-2 and TRBJ2-3; 7 positions agree with TRBD2. This CDR3 has 13 residues. Trimming took 8 bases from V and 6 from J; bases not matched to a gene: 8. In germline, CDR1 is WSHSY, CDR2 SAAADI. The CDR3 loop reads CASLGGVRDTQYF. The CDR3 DNA reads TGCGCCAGCCTTGGGGGGGTCAGGGATACGCAGTATTTT.

This chain joins TRBV2 and TRBJ1-4; tentatively, D is TRBD1 (5 bases). Deletions cut 7 bases from V and 8 bases from J, with 14 bases between. Germline V gives CDR1 SNHLY, CDR2 FYNNEI. CDR3 length: 13 amino acids. CDR3 amino acids: CASIGETREKLFF. DNA for the CDR3: TGTGCCAGCATAGGGGAAACGAGGGAAAAACTGTTTTTT.

The rearrangement uses TRBV7-8 and TRBJ2-2; 7 bases fit TRBD2. Germline V lookup: CDR1 SGHVS, CDR2 FQNEAQ. The V and J ends lost 1 base and 2 bases, in that order; junction bases with no gene match: 4. The CDR3 length is 16 residues. The CDR3 loop is CASSLEAGLNTGELFF. In DNA, the CDR3 is TGTGCCAGCAGCTTAGAAGCGGGGCTTAACACCGGGGAGCTGTTTTTT.